A selection of T cell receptor beta chains follows, all from one sample in a study of PD-1 blockade in classical Hodgkin lymphoma. Sequencing was performed with immunoSEQ multiplex PCR; in TCRdb, only in-frame clones are kept and a portion is missing. The sample yields 110,000 or so clones, about nine tenths seen once. Sequencing used peripheral blood mononuclear cells (PBMCs), obtained before the second cycle of nivolumab. These receptors were collected from a human donor with classical Hodgkin lymphoma. The conserved cysteine and the conserved F or W are not part of the CDR3 here.

v_call: TRBV6-5; cdr3_length: 12; cdr3_aa: ASSLMRDNYGYT
v_call: TRBV5-6; cdr3_length: 13; cdr3_aa: ASSLYIGSQETQY
v_call: TRBV30; cdr3_length: 12; cdr3_aa: AWSVLRGNTEAF
v_call: TRBV29-1; cdr3_length: 13; cdr3_aa: SAAPSKGVGNTIY
v_call: TRBV6-5; cdr3_length: 11; cdr3_aa: ASRPGLGSPLH
v_call: TRBV7-9; cdr3_length: 15; cdr3_aa: ASSRTQQGPSGNTIY
v_call: TRBV10-2; cdr3_length: 12; cdr3_aa: ASRGEGLAFEQF
v_call: TRBV19; cdr3_length: 15; cdr3_aa: ASGEWGAPGFGYGYT
v_call: TRBV5-1; cdr3_length: 13; cdr3_aa: ASSLALAGRNEQF
v_call: TRBV7-9; cdr3_length: 11; cdr3_aa: IVSGRVDYGYT
v_call: TRBV2; cdr3_length: 11; cdr3_aa: ASSVDNPYEQY
v_call: TRBV18; cdr3_length: 10; cdr3_aa: ASSPPAGQLF
v_call: TRBV19; cdr3_length: 11; cdr3_aa: ASSIQGYTEAF
v_call: TRBV19; cdr3_length: 11; cdr3_aa: ASRTGSTGELF
v_call: TRBV18; cdr3_length: 12; cdr3_aa: ASSPSDMSYEQY
v_call: TRBV18; cdr3_length: 17; cdr3_aa: ASSPPGRTGVGRYNEQF
v_call: TRBV29-1; cdr3_length: 11; cdr3_aa: SVVQGSNQPQH
v_call: TRBV7-9; cdr3_length: 15; cdr3_aa: ASSPETSGRAFSWQY
v_call: TRBV25-1; cdr3_length: 16; cdr3_aa: ASSDQGREYSGANVLT
v_call: TRBV7-8; cdr3_length: 12; cdr3_aa: ASSLDSPTDTQY
v_call: TRBV28; cdr3_length: 11; cdr3_aa: ASSPPSTDTQY
v_call: TRBV7-2; cdr3_length: 12; cdr3_aa: ASSEGQGPYEQY
v_call: TRBV28; cdr3_length: 14; cdr3_aa: ASSLWEGPSYNEQF
v_call: TRBV9; cdr3_length: 10; cdr3_aa: ASSGQGYEQY
v_call: TRBV5-1; cdr3_length: 16; cdr3_aa: ASSPEGRREGHSYEQY
v_call: TRBV7-9; cdr3_length: 16; cdr3_aa: ASSLEALRSVVGNEQF
v_call: TRBV7-7; cdr3_length: 12; cdr3_aa: ASSLAGNQETQY
v_call: TRBV7-2; cdr3_length: 13; cdr3_aa: ASSADRVAGNTIY
v_call: TRBV20-1; cdr3_length: 8; cdr3_aa: SAHPDPQY
v_call: TRBV21-1; cdr3_length: 14; cdr3_aa: ASSKALLAGTDTQY
v_call: TRBV7-2; cdr3_length: 15; cdr3_aa: ASSLFAPGPYTGELF
v_call: TRBV6-6; cdr3_length: 11; cdr3_aa: ASRKTGSGGYT
v_call: TRBV6-1; cdr3_length: 16; cdr3_aa: ASSEDPTSGSMTGELF
v_call: TRBV7-2; cdr3_length: 13; cdr3_aa: ASSPSPGRRETQY
v_call: TRBV27; cdr3_length: 11; cdr3_aa: ASSPYRGGGYT
v_call: TRBV30; cdr3_length: 11; cdr3_aa: AWSVSPGGGYT
v_call: TRBV18; cdr3_length: 12; cdr3_aa: ASSPQQTNYGYT
v_call: TRBV9; cdr3_length: 13; cdr3_aa: ASSGTGGSGETQY
v_call: TRBV5-5; cdr3_length: 12; cdr3_aa: ASSPAAGLYEQY
v_call: TRBV5-1; cdr3_length: 14; cdr3_aa: ASSSGLAGELNEQF
v_call: TRBV27; cdr3_length: 13; cdr3_aa: ASRAGKTNTGELF
v_call: TRBV14; cdr3_length: 11; cdr3_aa: ASGLAGFNEQF
v_call: TRBV7-6; cdr3_length: 13; cdr3_aa: ASSQRGPFTDTQY
v_call: TRBV6-5; cdr3_length: 12; cdr3_aa: ASSYSQASYEQY
v_call: TRBV5-4; cdr3_length: 13; cdr3_aa: ASSSASGHSYEQY
v_call: TRBV12-5; cdr3_length: 14; cdr3_aa: ASGLADRGGNQPQH
v_call: TRBV5-1; cdr3_length: 14; cdr3_aa: ASSLGSSGTNNEQF
v_call: TRBV6-5; cdr3_length: 14; cdr3_aa: ASSYAGNPSNEKLF
v_call: TRBV29-1; cdr3_length: 12; cdr3_aa: SVGTQTRTDTQY
v_call: TRBV6-6; cdr3_length: 13; cdr3_aa: ASRPPGQGRETQY
v_call: TRBV19; cdr3_length: 18; cdr3_aa: ASRPRPGLAGESSYNEQF
v_call: TRBV27; cdr3_length: 12; cdr3_aa: ASSSPTASYGYT
v_call: TRBV19; cdr3_length: 12; cdr3_aa: ASSIGQGSDTQY
v_call: TRBV7-9; cdr3_length: 13; cdr3_aa: ASSSGVATNEKLF
v_call: TRBV28; cdr3_length: 14; cdr3_aa: ASSLFDPYRHNEQF